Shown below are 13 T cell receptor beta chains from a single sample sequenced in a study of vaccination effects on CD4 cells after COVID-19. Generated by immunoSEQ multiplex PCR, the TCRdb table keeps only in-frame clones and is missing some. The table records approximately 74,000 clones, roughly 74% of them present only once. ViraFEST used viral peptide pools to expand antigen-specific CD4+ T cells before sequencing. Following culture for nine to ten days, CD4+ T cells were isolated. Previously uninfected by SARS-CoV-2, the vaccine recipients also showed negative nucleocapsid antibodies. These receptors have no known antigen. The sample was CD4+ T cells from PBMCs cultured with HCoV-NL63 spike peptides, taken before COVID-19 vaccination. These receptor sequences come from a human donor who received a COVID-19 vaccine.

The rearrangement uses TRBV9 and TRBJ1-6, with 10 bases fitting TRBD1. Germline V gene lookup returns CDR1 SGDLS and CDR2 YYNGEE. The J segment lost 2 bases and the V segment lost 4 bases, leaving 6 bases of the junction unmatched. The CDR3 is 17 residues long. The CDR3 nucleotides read TGTGCCAGCAGCCCGCGGACAGGGGGGACCTATAATTCACCCCTCCACTTT. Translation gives CASSPRTGGTYNSPLHF. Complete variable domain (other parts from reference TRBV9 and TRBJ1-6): DSGVTQTPKHLITATGQRVTLRCSPRSGDLSVYWYQQSLDQGLQFLIQYYNGEERAKGNILERFSAQQFPDLHSELNLSSLELGDSALYFCASSPRTGGTYNSPLHFGNGTRLTVT.

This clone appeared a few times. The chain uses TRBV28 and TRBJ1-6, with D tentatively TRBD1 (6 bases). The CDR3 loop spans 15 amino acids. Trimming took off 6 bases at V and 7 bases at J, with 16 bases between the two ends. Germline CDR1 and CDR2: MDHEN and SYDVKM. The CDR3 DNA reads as TGTGCCAGCAGACCATCGACAGGCTCGAATTCACCCCTCCACTTT. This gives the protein CASRPSTGSNSPLHF.

The CDR3 DNA follows: TGTGCCAGCAGGTCTCCAGGGTTGGCCAATCAGCCCCAGCATTTT. This codes for CASRSPGLANQPQHF. The chain combines TRBV28 with TRBJ1-5, with D perhaps TRBD1 (5 bases). The germline V and J ends were trimmed by 6 bases and 3 bases, with 15 bases remaining between them. Germline V CDR1 and CDR2: MDHEN, SYDVKM. This CDR3 is built from 15 residues.

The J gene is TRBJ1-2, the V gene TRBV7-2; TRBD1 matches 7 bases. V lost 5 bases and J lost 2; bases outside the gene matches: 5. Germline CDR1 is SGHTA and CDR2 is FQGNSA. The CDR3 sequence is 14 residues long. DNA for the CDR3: TGTGCCAGCAGCACCTGGGACAGAAACTATGGCTACACCTTC. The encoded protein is CASSTWDRNYGYTF.

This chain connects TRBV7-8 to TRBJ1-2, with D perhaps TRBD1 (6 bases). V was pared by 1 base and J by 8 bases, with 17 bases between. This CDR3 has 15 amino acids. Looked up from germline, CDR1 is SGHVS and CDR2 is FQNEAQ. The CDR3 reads CASSLVAGATGGYTF. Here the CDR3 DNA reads TGTGCCAGCAGCTTAGTAGCAGGGGCGACTGGCGGCTACACCTTC. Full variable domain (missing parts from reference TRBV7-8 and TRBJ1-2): GAGVSQSPRYKVAKRGQDVALRCDPISGHVSLFWYQQALGQGPEFLTYFQNEAQLDKSGLPSDRFFAERPEGSVSTLKIQRTQQEDSAVYLCASSLVAGATGGYTFGSGTRLTVV.

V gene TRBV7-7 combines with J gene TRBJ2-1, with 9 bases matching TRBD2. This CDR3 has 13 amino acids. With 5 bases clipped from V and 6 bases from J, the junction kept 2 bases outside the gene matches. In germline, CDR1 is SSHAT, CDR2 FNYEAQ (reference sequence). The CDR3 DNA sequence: TGTGCCAGCAGCGCGGGACTAGCCAATGAGCAGTTCTTC. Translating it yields CASSAGLANEQFF.

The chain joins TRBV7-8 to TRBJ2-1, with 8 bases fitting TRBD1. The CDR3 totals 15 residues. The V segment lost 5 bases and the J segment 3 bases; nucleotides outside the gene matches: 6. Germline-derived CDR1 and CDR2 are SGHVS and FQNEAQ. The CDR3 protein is CASSPTGVGYNEQFF. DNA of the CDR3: TGTGCCAGCAGCCCGACAGGGGTGGGCTACAATGAGCAGTTCTTC.

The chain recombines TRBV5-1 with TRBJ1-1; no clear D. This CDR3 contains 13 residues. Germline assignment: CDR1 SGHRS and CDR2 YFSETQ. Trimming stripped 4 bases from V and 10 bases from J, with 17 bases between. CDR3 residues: CASSPEGAAVAFF. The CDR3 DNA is TGCGCCAGCAGCCCGGAGGGCGCGGCCGTAGCTTTCTTT.

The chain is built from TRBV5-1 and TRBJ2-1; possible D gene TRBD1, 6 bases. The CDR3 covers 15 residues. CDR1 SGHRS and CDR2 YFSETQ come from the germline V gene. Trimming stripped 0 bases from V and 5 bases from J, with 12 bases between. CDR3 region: CASSLVMTGNNEQFF. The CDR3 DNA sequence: TGCGCCAGCAGCTTGGTGATGACAGGCAACAATGAGCAGTTCTTC.

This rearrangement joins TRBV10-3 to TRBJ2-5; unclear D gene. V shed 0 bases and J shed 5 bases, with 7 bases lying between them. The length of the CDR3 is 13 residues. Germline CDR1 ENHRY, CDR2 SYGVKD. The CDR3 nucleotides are TGTGCCATCAGTGAGTCGACCCGGGAGACCCAGTACTTC. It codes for CAISESTRETQYF.

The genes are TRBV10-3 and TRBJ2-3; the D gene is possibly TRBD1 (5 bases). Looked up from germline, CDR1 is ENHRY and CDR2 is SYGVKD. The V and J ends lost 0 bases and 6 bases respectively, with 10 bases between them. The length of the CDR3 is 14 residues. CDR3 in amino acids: CAISESGAVDTQYF. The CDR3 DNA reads TGTGCCATCAGTGAGTCAGGGGCAGTTGATACGCAGTATTTT.

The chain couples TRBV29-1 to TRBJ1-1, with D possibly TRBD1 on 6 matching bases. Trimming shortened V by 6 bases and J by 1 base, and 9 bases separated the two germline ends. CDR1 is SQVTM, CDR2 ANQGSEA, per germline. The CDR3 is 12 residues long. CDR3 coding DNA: TGCAGCGTGTTGACAGGGAACACTGAAGCTTTCTTT. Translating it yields CSVLTGNTEAFF. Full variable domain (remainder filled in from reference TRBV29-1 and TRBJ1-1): SAVISQKPSRDICQRGTSLTIQCQVDSQVTMMFWYRQQPGQSLTLIATANQGSEATYESGFVIDKFPISRPNLTFSTLTVSNMSPEDSSIYLCSVLTGNTEAFFGQGTRLTVV.

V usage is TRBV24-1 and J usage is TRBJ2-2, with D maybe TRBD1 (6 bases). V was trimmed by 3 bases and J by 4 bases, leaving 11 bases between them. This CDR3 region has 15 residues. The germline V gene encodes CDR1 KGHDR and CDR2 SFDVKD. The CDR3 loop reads CATSDPGQPTGELFF. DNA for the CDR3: TGTGCCACCAGTGATCCTGGACAGCCCACCGGGGAGCTGTTTTTT.